This is a list of T cell receptor beta chains from one sample in a study of neurological immune-mediated disorders. TCRdb used MiXCR to reprocess the 5' RACE reads, holding one entry per CDR3 protein. Of about 30,000 distinct CDR3 sequences in the sample, about 12% were seen once. The sample taken for sequencing was PBMCs. The receptor source for this set is a woman aged 55-75 years in good health. Both conserved end residues are part of each CDR3. A D gene is named only where the DNA matches it firmly. Size is omitted from some rows. Given values are once, few, many or a class for expanded clones.

J,V,D,size,DNA,CDR3
TRBJ2-5,TRBV5-6,.,many,TGTGCCAGCAGCTTGTCGGGCGGCCCAGGAGAGACCCAGTACTTC,CASSLSGGPGETQYF
TRBJ1-1,TRBV7-8,.,many,TGTGCCAGCAGCTTCGGGGGAGAAGCTTTCTTT,CASSFGGEAFF
TRBJ1-6,TRBV7-9,.,many,TGTGCCAGCAGCTCCCTAGGGGGGCCGGGCTCACCCCTCCACTTT,CASSSLGGPGSPLHF
TRBJ1-2,TRBV2,.,.,TGTGCCAGCAGTGAAATAGTACCCTCGTGGGCTGCCGACAAACCCTTATATGGGGGCTACACCTTC,CASSEIVPSWAADKPLYGGYTF
TRBJ2-1,TRBV7-3,TRBD1,many,TGTGCCAGCAGCTTAACGAGGGGACAGGCCAACAATGAGCAGTTCTTC,CASSLTRGQANNEQFF
TRBJ2-7,TRBV7-2,.,many,TGTGCCAGCACCATAGGACGGGTCTCCTACGAGCAGTACTTC,CASTIGRVSYEQYF
TRBJ2-2,TRBV20-1,.,many,TGCAGTGCTAGAGCCCCCACACCGTTCGCGAACACCGGGGAGCTGTTTTTT,CSARAPTPFANTGELFF
TRBJ1-2,TRBV7-2,.,many,TGTGCCAGCAGCTTTAGGCTCTTGGAATTCGGCTACACCTTC,CASSFRLLEFGYTF
TRBJ1-1,TRBV9,TRBD1,many,TGTGCCAGCAGTGTGACAGGGACGAACACTGAAGCTTTCTTT,CASSVTGTNTEAFF
TRBJ2-5,TRBV10-3,.,many,TGTGCCATCAGTCCGGGACACTCCGAGACCCAGTACTTC,CAISPGHSETQYF
TRBJ2-1,TRBV7-8,.,many,TGTGCCAGCAGCTTAACTGGCGGGGCTAGCTCCTACAATGAGCAGTTCTTC,CASSLTGGASSYNEQFF
TRBJ1-2,TRBV5-1,TRBD1,many,TGCGCCAGCAGCTTGGAAGCCAGGGGGAACGGCTACACCTTC,CASSLEARGNGYTF
TRBJ1-2,TRBV2,TRBD1,many,TGTGCCAGCAGTGGGGACAGCCTTAACTATGGCTACACCTTC,CASSGDSLNYGYTF
TRBJ2-6,TRBV20-1,.,many,TGCAGTGCTCACACTATAGGAGCTGGGGCCAACGTCCTGACTTTC,CSAHTIGAGANVLTF
TRBJ2-3,TRBV7-3,TRBD2,many,TGTGCCAGCAGCTCGACACAGGGCCAGCGGGGGCCCACAGATACGCAGTATTTT,CASSSTQGQRGPTDTQYF
TRBJ1-5,TRBV10-3,TRBD1,.,TGTGCCACCGGGACAGGGGGGCAGCCCCAGCATTTT,CATGTGGQPQHF
TRBJ1-3,TRBV20-1,TRBD1,many,TGCAGTGCTAGTGAGGGGGCGCTGGTAACTGGAAACACCATATATTTT,CSASEGALVTGNTIYF
TRBJ2-3,TRBV28,.,many,TGTGCCAGCAGTTTATTGGGGGGGCGTAGCACAGATACGCAGTATTTT,CASSLLGGRSTDTQYF
TRBJ2-7,TRBV20-1,.,.,TGCAGTGCCCCGTCCAGTGGGGGGAACTACGAGCCGTACTTC,CSAPSSGGNYEPYF
TRBJ1-1,TRBV7-3,TRBD1,many,TGTGCCAGCAGCCTTACGAAGGACAGGGAAGCTTTCTTT,CASSLTKDREAFF
TRBJ2-3,TRBV2,TRBD2,many,TGTGCCAGCAAAACTAGCGGGAGGGGCTCAGATACGCAGTATTTT,CASKTSGRGSDTQYF
TRBJ2-1,TRBV3-1,.,many,TGTGCCAGCAGCCAAACAGACCGTCGGAATGAGCAGTTCTTC,CASSQTDRRNEQFF
TRBJ1-2,TRBV4-3,.,many,TGCGCCAGCAGCCAAGAACAGGGCTATGGCTACACCTTC,CASSQEQGYGYTF
TRBJ2-7,TRBV27,TRBD2,many,TGTGCCAGCAGACTAGCGGGCGAGCAGTACTTC,CASRLAGEQYF
TRBJ1-6,TRBV20-1,.,few,TGCAGTGCTAGTTCCGGACTAGCCCGAGGATCACCCCTCCACTTT,CSASSGLARGSPLHF
TRBJ2-1,TRBV12-3/TRBV12-4,.,many,TGTGCCAGCAGTTTAGCGAAGGGCTACAATGAGCAGTTCTTC,CASSLAKGYNEQFF
TRBJ2-5,TRBV4-1,.,.,TGCGCCAGCAGCCAAGGGGAACAGGGGACCCAGTACTTC,CASSQGEQGTQYF
TRBJ2-6,TRBV18,.,many,TGTGCCAGCTCACCCCGGCAGGGTGGGTCTGGGGCCAACGTCCTGACTTTC,CASSPRQGGSGANVLTF
TRBJ2-7,TRBV27,.,many,TGTGCCAGCAGTTTCAGGGGCGCTGGGGACGAGCAGTACTTC,CASSFRGAGDEQYF
TRBJ1-5,TRBV4-3,.,many,TGCGCCAGCAGCCAAGAGGCCTTACAGGGAGTCCAGCCCCAGCATTTT,CASSQEALQGVQPQHF
TRBJ1-6,TRBV4-2,.,many,TGTGCCAGCAGCCAAGATATCCGAGGGGGGAATAATTCACCCCTCCACTTT,CASSQDIRGGNNSPLHF
TRBJ2-3,TRBV20-1,TRBD2,many,TGCAGTGCCCGACCCGGGACTAGGTCAAGCACAGATACGCAGTATTTT,CSARPGTRSSTDTQYF
TRBJ2-7,TRBV20-1,TRBD2,many,TGCAGTGCTAGGGGACGGAAGGCGGGGGGGCTCAACGAGCAGTACTTC,CSARGRKAGGLNEQYF
TRBJ2-1,TRBV5-1,TRBD2,many,TGCGCCAGCAGCCTCCTGACTAGCGGGGTGCCCCATGAGCAGTTCTTC,CASSLLTSGVPHEQFF